The T cell receptor beta chain described here comes from a study of T cells in Graves' hyperthyroidism and ophthalmopathy. This clonotype was recorded many times. TCR beta CDR3 region amplification was performed from RNA transcripts. HTBI primers drove first-round RT-PCR of the TCR CDR3. TCRdb reprocessed the multiplex PCR reads with MiXCR, giving one entry per CDR3 protein. The data hold 350,000 or so distinct CDR3 sequences, with roughly a fifth observed a single time. V shed 3 bases and J shed 3 bases, with 19 bases lying between them. The CDR3 extends over 17 amino acids. Germline-derived CDR1 and CDR2 are MNHEY and SMNVEV (reference sequence).

The gene calls are TRBV27 and TRBJ2-3; tentatively, D is TRBD1 or TRBD2 (6 bases each). This TCR was recovered from a woman between 45 and 65 years old with Graves' hyperthyroidism. The sample comprised blood. The CDR3 protein is CASSLPGGWSGTDTQYF. The CDR3 nucleotides are TGTGCCAGCAGTTTGCCCGGGGGCTGGAGCGGGACAGATACGCAGTATTTT.